One and the same sample provided the 26 T cell receptor beta chains below, sequenced in a study of OX40 agonist ivuxolimab in advanced cancers. The protocol was immunoSEQ multiplex PCR, while the TCRdb copy is restricted to in-frame clones and leaves out a portion. Of some 28,000 clones in the sample, approximately 83% are singletons; the top ten hold around 28%. Material: CD4+ or CD8+ T cells sorted from blood, obtained in a trial of the OX40 agonist ivuxolimab. These receptors all come from an adult with an advanced solid tumor such as melanoma, head and neck, liver or kidney cancer.

This clone was recorded a few times. The chain carries TRBV19 and TRBJ2-1; D remains ambiguous. Trimming removed 8 bases from V and 3 bases from J, with 5 bases in between. The CDR3 runs 11 residues. CDR1 and CDR2 from the germline V gene are LNHDA and SQIVND (reference sequence). This CDR3 is CASGDYNEQFF. CDR3 in DNA: TGTGCCAGTGGGGACTACAATGAGCAGTTCTTC. Variable domain in full (rest from reference TRBV19 and TRBJ2-1): DGGITQSPKYLFRKEGQNVTLSCEQNLNHDAMYWYRQDPGQGLRLIYYSQIVNDFQKGDIAEGYSVSREKKESFPLTVTSAQKNPTAFYLCASGDYNEQFFGPGTRLTVL.

The chain uses TRBV29-1 and TRBJ2-7; D perhaps matches TRBD1 (6 bases). The CDR3 runs 14 residues. Trimming removed 6 bases at V and 3 bases at J, with 18 bases between. CDR1 SQVTM and CDR2 ANQGSEA come from the germline V gene. The CDR3 region has the DNA TGCAGCGTGACGAACAGGGTGGTCAACTACGAGCAGTACTTC. Amino acid sequence: CSVTNRVVNYEQYF.

This rearrangement joins TRBV27 to TRBJ2-1; a weak D match, TRBD2 (7 bases). In germline, CDR1 is MNHEY, CDR2 SMNVEV (reference sequence). The V gene lost 2 bases and the J gene lost 6 bases, with 14 bases spanning the gap. There are 15 residues in the CDR3. The CDR3 sequence is CASSLGGASFNEQFF. CDR3 DNA sequence: TGTGCCAGCAGTTTAGGGGGGGCATCGTTCAATGAGCAGTTCTTC.

The chain uses TRBV5-6 and TRBJ2-2, with 9 bases matching TRBD1. The CDR3 has 15 amino acids. V lost 2 bases, J lost 6 bases, and 5 bases stayed unmatched. Germline CDR1 and CDR2: SGHDT and YYEEEE. CDR3 bases: TGTGCCAGCAGCTTAGGGGACAGGGAGTCCGGGGAGCTGTTTTTT. It yields the protein CASSLGDRESGELFF. The complete variable domain, with remaining parts taken from reference TRBV5-6 and TRBJ2-2, reads DAGVTQSPTHLIKTRGQQVTLRCSPKSGHDTVSWYQQALGQGPQFIFQYYEEEERQRGNFPDRFSGHQFPNYSSELNVNALLLGDSALYLCASSLGDRESGELFFGEGSRLTVL.

V gene TRBV2 combines with J gene TRBJ1-5; D is unresolved. The germline V gene encodes CDR1 SNHLY and CDR2 FYNNEI. V gave up 3 bases and J gave up 4 bases, with 10 bases separating them. There are 14 residues in the CDR3. CDR3 DNA: TGTGCCAGCAGTGATCCAGCTATGAATCAGCCCCAGCATTTT. It yields the protein CASSDPAMNQPQHF.

This clone was counted between two and nine times. This chain uses TRBV5-4 with TRBJ1-2, with 9 nucleotides matching TRBD1. The CDR3 runs 14 residues. Germline lookup yields CDR1 SGHNT and CDR2 YYREEE (reference sequence). After removal of 4 bases from V and 6 bases from J, the junction contained 7 bases not matched to a gene. The CDR3: CASSLDRGSDGYTF. CDR3 sequence (DNA): TGTGCCAGCAGCCTCGACAGGGGGTCCGATGGCTACACCTTC.

The V call is TRBV7-8, the J call TRBJ2-1, with 8 bases aligning to TRBD1. The CDR3 consists of 17 residues. V shed 7 bases, J shed 3 bases, and the junction held 14 bases outside the gene matches. Germline CDR1 SGHVS, CDR2 FQNEAQ. The CDR3 region is CASTGGEVKWSYNEQFF. The CDR3 DNA is TGTGCCAGCACAGGGGGCGAGGTCAAGTGGAGCTACAATGAGCAGTTCTTC.

The rearrangement links TRBV2 to TRBJ2-5, with a weak D call TRBD1 (5 bases). Germline V gene lookup returns CDR1 SNHLY and CDR2 FYNNEI. Trimming pared 1 base from V and 1 base from J, leaving 13 bases between. CDR3 length: 16 residues. CDR3: CASSEGTQWPQETQYF. CDR3 DNA sequence: TGTGCCAGCAGTGAAGGGACACAATGGCCCCAAGAGACCCAGTACTTC.

The genes are TRBV29-1 and TRBJ2-1, with TRBD2 as a possible D gene (6 bases). Germline V lookup: CDR1 SQVTM, CDR2 ANQGSEA. V dropped 6 bases and J dropped 4 bases, with 22 bases sitting between them. There are 16 residues in the CDR3. Here the CDR3 DNA reads TGCAGCGTGGAGGGGCATGTGGGGATCCGATACAATGAGCAGTTCTTC. The encoded protein is CSVEGHVGIRYNEQFF.

The chain is built from TRBV5-5 and TRBJ2-1; D is uncertain. Deletions cut 3 bases from V and 0 bases from J, with 10 bases between. Germline CDR1 SGHKS, CDR2 YYEKEE (reference sequence). There are 15 residues in the CDR3. The CDR3 nucleotides read TGTGCCAGCAGCTCGACCTTGAGCTCCTACAATGAGCAGTTCTTC. It translates to CASSSTLSSYNEQFF.

This chain connects TRBV4-1 to TRBJ2-4; 7 nucleotides line up with TRBD1. Germline values: CDR1 MGHRA, CDR2 YSYEKL. The CDR3 is 19 amino acids. V lost 3 bases and J lost 0; bases outside the gene matches: 14. Here the CDR3 reads CASSHPPGQARLAKNIQYF. CDR3 nucleotide sequence: TGCGCCAGCAGCCACCCCCCTGGACAGGCCCGTCTAGCCAAAAACATTCAGTACTTC.

The chain couples TRBV9 to TRBJ1-2; D is ambiguous. V was cut by 0 bases and J by 1 base, with 13 bases left in between. CDR3 length equals 16 residues. Germline CDR1 SGDLS, CDR2 YYNGEE. CDR3 nucleotide sequence: TGTGCCAGCAGCGTAGAAGCCCGCGTACTTAACTATGGCTACACCTTC. The encoded protein is CASSVEARVLNYGYTF.

The CDR3 is CASSIWGGENSPLHF. The CDR3 bases are TGTGCCAGTAGTATCTGGGGGGGGGAAAATTCACCCCTCCACTTT. This chain links TRBV19 with TRBJ1-6; TRBD1 might be the D (5 bases). V gave up 3 bases and J gave up 7 bases, with 13 bases separating them. Germline lookup yields CDR1 LNHDA and CDR2 SQIVND (reference sequence). CDR3 length: 15 residues.

V gene TRBV14 combines with J gene TRBJ1-2, with D unclear. The ends were cut back, 0 bases at V and 2 bases at J, with 22 bases in the middle. This CDR3 comprises 19 residues. Germline V gene sequence: CDR1 SGHDN, CDR2 FVKESK. The DNA of the CDR3 is TGTGCCAGCAGCCAAGATCGGAGGGTACCCACCTCTCGAAACTATGGCTACACCTTC. It translates to CASSQDRRVPTSRNYGYTF.

This clone was detected only a few times. V usage is TRBV6-1 and J usage is TRBJ2-7; a weak D match, TRBD1 (5 bases). The CDR3 covers 12 residues. Germline-derived CDR1 and CDR2 are MNHNS and SASEGT. Trimming took 6 bases from V and 0 from J, leaving 6 bases between them. As DNA, the CDR3 is TGTGCCAGCAGCGACAGCTCCTACGAGCAGTACTTC. Protein sequence: CASSDSSYEQYF.

CDR3 nucleotides: TGTGCCAGCAGTTTCGGGGTAAAAACCGGGGAGCTGTTTTTT. Its protein is CASSFGVKTGELFF. This chain uses TRBV28 with TRBJ2-2; tentative D call: TRBD2 (5 bases). Trimming removed 3 bases from V and 5 bases from J, with 10 bases in between. Germline loops: CDR1 MDHEN, CDR2 SYDVKM. The CDR3 is 14 amino acids. Drawing the rest from reference TRBV28 and TRBJ2-2, the complete variable domain is DVKVTQSSRYLVKRTGEKVFLECVQDMDHENMFWYRQDPGLGLRLIYFSYDVKMKEKGDIPEGYSVSREKKERFSLILESASTNQTSMYLCASSFGVKTGELFFGEGSRLTVL.

The chain uses TRBV7-9 and TRBJ2-5; a weak D match, TRBD2 (7 bases). Trimming took off 4 bases at V and 14 bases at J, with 14 bases between the two ends. Germline CDR1 and CDR2: SEHNR and FQNEAQ (reference sequence). The CDR3 totals 11 residues. CDR3 loop: CASSWGGTPYF. In DNA, the CDR3 is TGTGCCAGCAGCTGGGGAGGGACACCATACTTC.

This chain links TRBV27 with TRBJ2-5; D unresolved. CDR3 length: 13 amino acids. Trimming pared 0 bases from V and 1 base from J, leaving 3 bases between. Germline V CDR1 and CDR2: MNHEY, SMNVEV (reference sequence). The CDR3 bases are TGTGCCAGCAGTTTATCGATCCAAGAGACCCAGTACTTC. Protein sequence: CASSLSIQETQYF.

With regard to this clone: The same CDR3 can be traced to other DNA sequences in this sample. The V call is TRBV5-4, the J call TRBJ2-7; D ambiguous. This CDR3 spans 16 amino acids. V was trimmed by 0 bases and J by 0 bases, leaving 13 bases between them. Germline V gene lookup returns CDR1 SGHNT and CDR2 YYREEE (reference sequence). Here the CDR3 reads CASSLAGPASSYEQYF. As DNA, the CDR3 is TGTGCCAGCAGCTTGGCTGGGCCCGCCAGCTCCTACGAGCAGTACTTC. The full variable domain, its missing parts supplied by reference TRBV5-4 and TRBJ2-7, is ETGVTQSPTHLIKTRGQQVTLRCSSQSGHNTVSWYQQALGQGPQFIFQYYREEENGRGNFPPRFSGLQFPNYSSELNVNALELDDSALYLCASSLAGPASSYEQYFGPGTRLTVT.

This rearrangement joins TRBV5-4 to TRBJ1-2; the D is unclear. The CDR3 has 14 amino acids. V was cut by 0 bases and J by 4 bases, with 10 bases left in between. The germline V gene has CDR1 SGHNT and CDR2 YYREEE (reference sequence). The CDR3, as DNA: TGTGCCAGCAGCTTGGCCGGGGATCTCTATGGCTACACCTTC. Its protein product is CASSLAGDLYGYTF.

This sequence joins TRBV27 and TRBJ1-4; D is perhaps TRBD1 (5 bases). The germline CDR1 and CDR2 sequences are MNHEY and SMNVEV (reference sequence). The CDR3 totals 14 residues. Trimming took off 6 bases at V and 7 bases at J, with 15 bases between the two ends. CDR3 amino acids: CASRIQVDGEKLFF. DNA for the CDR3: TGTGCCAGCAGAATACAGGTGGATGGTGAAAAACTGTTTTTT. Full variable domain (outside the CDR3, taken from reference TRBV27 and TRBJ1-4): EAQVTQNPRYLITVTGKKLTVTCSQNMNHEYMSWYRQDPGLGLRQIYYSMNVEVTDKGDVPEGYKVSRKEKRNFPLILESPSPNQTSLYFCASRIQVDGEKLFFGSGTQLSVL.

This clone was picked up one time. At one end, the junction sequence differs from germline, possibly due to a read error. The chain has TRBV12-5 and TRBJ2-5, with D tentatively TRBD1 or TRBD2 (5 bases each). Germline-derived CDR1 and CDR2 are LGHNT and FRNRAP. The length of the CDR3 is 15 residues. CDR3 coding DNA: TGTGCTAGTGGCCGCCCTTTCGGGGCGGAAGAGACCCGGTACTTC. It translates to CASGRPFGAEETRYF.

This chain joins TRBV27 and TRBJ1-1; D gene uncertain. The CDR3 is made up of 13 amino acids. Trimming pared 4 bases from V and 1 base from J, leaving 7 bases between. From germline, CDR1 is MNHEY and CDR2 SMNVEV (reference sequence). The CDR3 DNA reads as TGTGCCAGCAGTTCCACAGCGAACACTGAAGCTTTCTTT. This encodes CASSSTANTEAFF.

This clone was seen only a few times. This chain uses TRBV6-1 with TRBJ2-7, with D maybe TRBD1 (5 bases). The ends were cut back, 5 bases at V and 0 bases at J, with 14 bases in the middle. The CDR3 has 15 residues. Germline assignment: CDR1 MNHNS and CDR2 SASEGT. Here the CDR3 DNA reads TGTGCCAGCAGTTCCGACAGCTCGAGCTCCTACGAGCAGTACTTC. Protein product: CASSSDSSSSYEQYF.

The V and J genes are TRBV7-9 and TRBJ1-5; D not certain. The CDR3 totals 12 residues. V was cut by 3 bases and J by 9 bases, with 9 bases left in between. Germline CDR1 and CDR2: SEHNR and FQNEAQ (reference sequence). Here the CDR3 reads CASSFDPGPQHF. The DNA of the CDR3 is TGTGCCAGCAGCTTTGACCCGGGGCCCCAGCATTTT.

The V call is TRBV18, the J call TRBJ2-1; D unclear. Trimming took 3 bases from V and 7 from J, leaving 7 bases between them. The CDR3 covers 12 residues. Germline V CDR1 and CDR2: KGHSH, LQKENI. CDR3: CASSPLGNEQFF. The CDR3 DNA reads as TGTGCCAGCTCACCTTTGGGAAATGAGCAGTTCTTC. The variable domain in full, completed from reference TRBV18 and TRBJ2-1, reads NAGVMQNPRHLVRRRGQEARLRCSPMKGHSHVYWYRQLPEEGLKFMVYLQKENIIDESGMPKERFSAEFPKEGPSILRIQQVVRGDSAAYFCASSPLGNEQFFGPGTRLTVL.